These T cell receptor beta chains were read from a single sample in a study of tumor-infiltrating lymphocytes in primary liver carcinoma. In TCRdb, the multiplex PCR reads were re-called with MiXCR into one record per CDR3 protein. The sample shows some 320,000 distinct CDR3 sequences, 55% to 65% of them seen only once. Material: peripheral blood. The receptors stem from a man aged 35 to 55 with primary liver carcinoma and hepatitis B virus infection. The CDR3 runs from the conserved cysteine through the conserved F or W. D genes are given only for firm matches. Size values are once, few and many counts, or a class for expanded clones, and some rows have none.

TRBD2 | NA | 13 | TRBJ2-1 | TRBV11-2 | CASSLRGGYEQFF | TGTGCCAGCAGCTTAAGGGGAGGGTATGAGCAGTTCTTC
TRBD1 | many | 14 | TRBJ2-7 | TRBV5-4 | CASSLIGSGGEQYF | TGTGCCAGCAGCTTGATAGGGTCAGGGGGCGAGCAGTACTTC
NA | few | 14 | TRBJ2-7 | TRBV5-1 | CASSTSGSPYEQYF | TGCGCCAGCAGCACTTCAGGGTCACCCTACGAGCAGTACTTC
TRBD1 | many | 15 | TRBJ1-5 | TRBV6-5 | CASSSEGAGNQPQHF | TGTGCCAGCAGTTCGGAGGGGGCCGGCAATCAGCCCCAGCATTTT
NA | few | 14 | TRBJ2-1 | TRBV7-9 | CASGGAGSGNEQFF | TGTGCCAGCGGAGGGGCCGGGAGTGGCAATGAGCAGTTCTTC
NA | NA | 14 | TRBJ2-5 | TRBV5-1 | CASSDEGVPETQYF | TGCGCCAGCAGCGATGAAGGCGTTCCAGAGACCCAGTACTTC
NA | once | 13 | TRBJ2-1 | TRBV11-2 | CASSSRSGTELIF | TGTGCCAGCAGCTCCCGGAGCGGCACTGAGCTGATCTTC
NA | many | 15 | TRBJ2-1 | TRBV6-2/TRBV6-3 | CASSYGIAGGDEQFF | TGTGCCAGCAGTTACGGGATCGCGGGCGGCGATGAGCAGTTCTTC
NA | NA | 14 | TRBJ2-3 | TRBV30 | CAWREMDSTDTQYF | TGTGCCTGGAGAGAGATGGATAGCACAGATACGCAGTATTTT
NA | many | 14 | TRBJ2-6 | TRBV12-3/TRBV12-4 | CASSPVQGANVLTF | TGTGCCAGCAGCCCCGTTCAAGGGGCCAACGTCCTGACTTTC
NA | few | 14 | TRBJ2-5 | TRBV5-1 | CASSLPQGPETQYF | TGCGCCAGCAGCTTACCCCAGGGACCCGAGACCCAGTACTTC
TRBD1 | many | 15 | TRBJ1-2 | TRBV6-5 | CASSSPGQNYYGYTF | TGTGCCAGCAGTTCTCCGGGACAGAATTACTATGGCTACACCTTC
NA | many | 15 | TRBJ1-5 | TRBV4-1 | CASSQGPSGNQPQHF | TGCGCCAGCAGCCAGGGGCCGTCGGGCAATCAGCCCCAGCATTTT
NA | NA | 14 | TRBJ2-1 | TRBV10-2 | CASSVGGGGNEQFF | TGCGCCAGCAGTGTCGGGGGAGGAGGGAATGAGCAGTTCTTC
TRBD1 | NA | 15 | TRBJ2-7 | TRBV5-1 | CASSFAAGGPYGQYF | TGCGCCAGCAGCTTCGCGGCAGGGGGCCCTTACGGGCAGTACTTC
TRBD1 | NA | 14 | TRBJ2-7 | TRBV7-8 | CTSSILQGAGEQYF | TGTACCAGCAGCATACTCCAGGGGGCGGGTGAGCAGTACTTC
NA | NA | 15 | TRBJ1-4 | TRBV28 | CASSLGGLTNEKLFF | TGTGCCAGCAGTTTGGGGGGCCTCACTAATGAAAAACTGTTTTTT
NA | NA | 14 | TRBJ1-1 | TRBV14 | CTSSQPTDRTEAFF | TGTACCAGTAGCCAACCGACAGACCGAACCGAAGCTTTCTTT
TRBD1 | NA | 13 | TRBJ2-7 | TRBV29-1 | CSIGGQSLVEQYF | TGCAGCATTGGGGGACAGAGTTTGGTCGAGCAGTACTTC
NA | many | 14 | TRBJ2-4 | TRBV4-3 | CASSQAGPKNIQYF | TGCGCCAGCAGCCAAGCGGGGCCCAAAAACATTCAGTACTTC
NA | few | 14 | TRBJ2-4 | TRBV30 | CAWAIDQAKNIQYF | TGTGCCTGGGCCATTGACCAGGCCAAAAACATTCAGTACTTC
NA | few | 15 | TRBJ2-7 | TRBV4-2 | CASSHNRDVSYEQYF | TGTGCCAGCAGCCACAACCGGGACGTCTCCTACGAGCAGTACTTC
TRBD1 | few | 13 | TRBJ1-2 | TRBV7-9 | CASSRQGVYGYTF | TGTGCCAGCAGCCGACAGGGGGTTTATGGCTACACCTTC
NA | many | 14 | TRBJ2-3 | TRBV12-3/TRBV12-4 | CASSFLGSTDTQYF | TGTGCCAGCAGTTTCTTGGGGAGCACAGATACGCAGTATTTT
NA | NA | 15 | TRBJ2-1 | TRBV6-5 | CASSYSPGGNNEQFF | TGTGCCAGCAGTTACTCCCCGGGGGGCAACAATGAGCAGTTCTTC
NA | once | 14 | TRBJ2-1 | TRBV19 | CASSILRQSNEQFF | TGTGCCAGTAGTATATTAAGACAGAGCAATGAGCAGTTCTTC
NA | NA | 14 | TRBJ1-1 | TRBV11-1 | CASSFGQRIIEAFF | TGTGCCAGCAGCTTCGGCCAGAGGATCATTGAAGCTTTCTTT
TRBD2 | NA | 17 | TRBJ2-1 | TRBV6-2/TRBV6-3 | CASSYSGGISGLNEQFF | TGTGCCAGCAGTTACTCAGGCGGGATTAGCGGGTTAAATGAGCAGTTCTTC
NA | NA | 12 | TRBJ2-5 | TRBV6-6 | CVSSYSIETQYF | TGTGTCAGCAGTTACTCGATCGAGACCCAGTACTTC
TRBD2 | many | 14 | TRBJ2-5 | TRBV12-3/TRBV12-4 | CASSLAGGQETQYF | TGTGCCAGCAGTTTGGCGGGGGGCCAAGAGACCCAGTACTTC
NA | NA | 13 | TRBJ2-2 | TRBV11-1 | CASSLEETGELYF | TGTGCCAGCAGCTTGGAGGAAACCGGGGAGCTCTATTTT
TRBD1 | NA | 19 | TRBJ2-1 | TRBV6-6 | CASSYSYTSGTGMYNEQFF | TGTGCCAGCAGTTATTCGTATACTTCCGGGACAGGGATGTACAATGAGCAGTTCTTC
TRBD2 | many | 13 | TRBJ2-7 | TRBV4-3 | CASSQVKAGEQYF | TGCGCCAGCAGCCAAGTGAAAGCGGGAGAGCAGTACTTC
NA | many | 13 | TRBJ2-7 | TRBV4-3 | CASSPFTGYEQYF | TGCGCCAGCAGCCCCTTCACAGGGTACGAGCAGTACTTC
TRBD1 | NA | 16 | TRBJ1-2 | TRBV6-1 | CASSTPRGGGNAGYTF | TGTGCCAGCAGTACCCCTCGAGGGGGCGGTAACGCTGGCTACACCTTC
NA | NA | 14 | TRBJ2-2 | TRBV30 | CAWMDDSNTGELFF | TGTGCCTGGATGGATGATTCGAACACCGGGGAGCTGTTTTTT
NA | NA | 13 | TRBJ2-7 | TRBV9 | CASSPGTNIEQYF | TGTGCCAGCAGCCCCGGGACCAACATCGAGCAGTACTTC
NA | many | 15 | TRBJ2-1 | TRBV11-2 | CASSLAPGATYEQFF | TGTGCCAGCAGCTTAGCGCCGGGAGCCACATATGAGCAGTTCTTC
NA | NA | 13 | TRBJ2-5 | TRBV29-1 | CNVEGAGRETQYF | TGCAACGTTGAGGGTGCAGGGCGAGAGACCCAGTACTTC
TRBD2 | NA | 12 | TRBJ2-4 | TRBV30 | CAWSGAGGNQYF | TGTGCCTGGTCTGGAGCGGGGGGCAATCAGTACTTC
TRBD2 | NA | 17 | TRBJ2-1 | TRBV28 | CASSSSLAGVTYNEQFF | TGTGCCAGCAGTAGCTCACTAGCGGGAGTGACCTACAATGAGCAGTTCTTC
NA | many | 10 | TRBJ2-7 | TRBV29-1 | CSVGTDEQYF | TGCAGCGTTGGGACAGACGAGCAGTACTTC
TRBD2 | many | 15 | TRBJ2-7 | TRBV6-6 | CASSFTGKREYEQYF | TGTGCCAGCAGTTTCACTGGGAAGCGGGAATACGAGCAGTACTTC